The clone carrying this TCR beta chain was found a few times. What it recognizes is unknown. Once RNA had been extracted, it was reverse transcribed into cDNA to act as the sequencing template. The repertoire was sequenced with immunoSEQ multiplex PCR; TCRdb's copy has only in-frame clones and lacks some. The sample carries around 150,000 clones, about two thirds recorded once. This specimen belongs to a study of CD8+ T cells in alopecia areata. General study points: Scalp samples also yield sequences from resident alphabeta T cells of normal skin.

The CDR3 totals 15 residues. V lost 0 bases to trimming and J lost 8 bases; unmatched junction nucleotides: 5. The sequence was obtained from a human donor in good health. Sample: CD8+ T cells sorted from blood. J is TRBJ1-4 and V is TRBV23-1, with 8 bases lining up with TRBD1. TRBV23-1 counts as an open reading frame of uncertain function. CDR3 sequence reads: CASSQSHRGYEKLFF. CDR3 coding DNA: TGCGCCAGCAGTCAATCCCACAGGGGGTACGAAAAACTGTTTTTT.